This T cell receptor (beta chain) comes out of a study of Tregs in tolerant kidney transplant recipients (dated 2019 in TCRdb). About the study as a whole: The transplants used related donors along with nonmyeloablative bone marrow transplantation, and in the human trials mixed chimerism was transient. Before combined kidney and bone marrow transplantation, this study identified donor-specific regulatory T cells using TCRbeta sequencing and then followed those same cells after transplant.

For TCRbeta CDR3 sequencing, genomic DNA was extracted from sorted cells using the QIAGEN DNeasy Blood and Tissue Kit. High-throughput TCRbeta CDR3 sequencing, which included PCR amplification with bias correction and internal controls, was done commercially through immunoSEQ. On the authors' methods: Unique productive TCRbeta sequences were defined by CDR3 nucleotide sequence where primers matched, and otherwise by CDR3 amino acid sequence together with Vbeta and Jbeta genes. A sequence was defined as donor-reactive if the sequence was expanded at least 5-fold in CFSE-low cells compared with unstimulated cells and had a frequency of at least 0.01% in CFSE-low cells. Jensen-Shannon divergence calculated on the top 100 TCRbeta sequences ranked by frequency was used to measure repertoire divergence. For any sample with multiple sequencing runs, sorting error was corrected in each run separately before the runs were pooled. Entries here come from immuneACCESS through TCRdb and include only in-frame sequences with V and J called. Some clones fail to appear in such tables; in the studies checked, an unresolved V gene covers under half of the shortfall, and the cause of the remainder is unknown. The V and J calls and clone size were taken over from that table, and D and trimming were inferred from the DNA. This sample comprises about 15,000 clones, approximately 55% of them detected only once. The top ten hold approximately 3.3% of the sample.

The time point label, as the study defines it: blood sample drawn before combined kidney and bone marrow transplant. In bulk CFSE mixed lymphocyte reactions, CFSE-labeled recipient PBMCs were cocultured with irradiated donor PBMCs for over 5 days, then stained for CD3/CD4/CD8 and FACS-sorted. Patients were several combined kidney and bone marrow transplant recipients from the ITN036ST trial, and only these trial subjects had samples available. Healthy control blood was processed to PBMCs by Ficoll density gradient and cryopreserved, and patient PBMCs were collected before and after transplant. Worth noting for this clone: What antigen it recognizes has not been identified. Base quality data are lacking; no much larger clone is found one base away.

Results the study describes overall, beyond this receptor: Because only a small number of patients were included, the study had limitations, and the results will need to be validated in larger populations as well as under other immunosuppression protocols. Donor-specific Treg expansion was found to exceed global Treg expansion in tolerant patients, suggesting antigen-driven rather than nonspecific expansion. For some patients, the PCR primers changed as time went on, which meant samples from those patients could not be compared with one another at the nucleotide level. Although technical replication error seemed to be minimal, the question of biological reproducibility was not addressed directly. Expanding Tregs with activated donor B cells appeared to identify the most biologically relevant and donor-specific TCRbeta repertoire.

V drops 5 bases and J drops 2 bases, leaving 14 bases in between. From the cysteine through the phenylalanine, the CDR3 covers 15 amino acids. The read is trimmed to its CDR3 DNA, 45 bases read in frame from base 1. CDR1 is given as MDHEN and CDR2 as SYDVKM, both from the germline V gene. The sample was CD4+ T cells from blood cultured with allogeneic cells, taken before the transplant. This clonotype was obtained from a human patient who received a combined kidney and bone marrow transplant. In this chain, TRBV28 is recombined with TRBJ2-3, with the D segment identity uncertain. In nucleotides, the sequence is TGTGCCAGCAGTCCGTCGACTGCCCACACAGATACGCAGTATTTT. Protein translation: CASSPSTAHTDTQYF. When the CDR3 is completed using the reference TRBV28 and TRBJ2-3 genes on either side, the full variable domain is DVKVTQSSRYLVKRTGEKVFLECVQDMDHENMFWYRQDPGLGLRLIYFSYDVKMKEKGDIPEGYSVSREKKERFSLILESASTNQTSMYLCASSPSTAHTDTQYFGPGTRLTVL.